The sequence of this T cell receptor (beta chain) was determined in a study of blood T cell repertoires in COVID-19. Study-level background: Italy, Spain and the United States were the sources of the convalescent and acute COVID-19 samples. Sample material is recorded as cDNA or gDNA derived from T cells, B-cell-depleted T cells, or PBMCs.

Original data processing: Estimation of nucleated cell counts was performed using reference gene primer amplification. Sequencing used immunoSEQ multiplex PCR; TCRdb keeps in-frame clones, though not all of them. The V and J calls and clone size come from that table; D and trimming were worked out from the DNA. The sample includes roughly 250,000 clones, approximately 86% of them seen just once. Each participant's cohort was designated according to participant-reported clinical history. This CDR3 has 15 residues. The germline V gene has CDR1 SGHTA and CDR2 FQGNSA. The V segment lost 5 bases and the J segment 5 bases; nucleotides outside the gene matches: 9.

The origin of this receptor is a woman in her 40s with acute COVID-19. The sample taken for sequencing was PBMCs or T cells enriched from blood (not recorded which). The rearrangement joins TRBV7-2 to TRBJ1-5, with 7 positions matching TRBD1. CDR3: CASSPQGVVDQPQHF. The DNA of the CDR3 is TGTGCCAGCAGCCCCCAGGGGGTTGTAGATCAGCCCCAGCATTTT.